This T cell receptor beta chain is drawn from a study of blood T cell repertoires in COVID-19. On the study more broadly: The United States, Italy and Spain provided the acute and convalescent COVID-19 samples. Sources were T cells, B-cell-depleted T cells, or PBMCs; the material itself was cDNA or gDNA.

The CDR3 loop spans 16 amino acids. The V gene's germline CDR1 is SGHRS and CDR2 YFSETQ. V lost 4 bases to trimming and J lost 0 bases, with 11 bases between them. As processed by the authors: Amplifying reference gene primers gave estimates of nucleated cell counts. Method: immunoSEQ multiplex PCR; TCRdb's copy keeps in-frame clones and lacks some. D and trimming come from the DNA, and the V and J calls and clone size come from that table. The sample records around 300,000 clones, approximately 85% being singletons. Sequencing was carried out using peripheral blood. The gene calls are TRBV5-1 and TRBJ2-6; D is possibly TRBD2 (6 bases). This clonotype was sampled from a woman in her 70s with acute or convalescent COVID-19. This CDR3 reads CASSAGPASGANVLTF. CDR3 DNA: TGCGCCAGCAGCGCGGGACCGGCCTCTGGGGCCAACGTCCTGACTTTC.